Listed below are T cell receptor beta chains from one sample, sequenced in a study of blood T cell repertoires in COVID-19. Measured with immunoSEQ multiplex PCR; TCRdb has only the in-frame clones, and not every one. The sample has fewer than 350,000 clones, approximately 84% seen once. Material for sequencing was peripheral blood. Receptors originate from a woman aged 25 to 39 who had recovered from COVID-19. Both conserved end residues are part of each CDR3. The D gene is left open where the match is weak. Size is omitted from some rows. Given values are once, few, many or a class for expanded clones.

v_call	d_call	j_call	clone_size	cdr3_nt	cdr3_aa
TRBV7-9	.	TRBJ1-2	.	TGTGCCAGCAGCTTAAGGGAGGACACAAGCTACACCTTC	CASSLREDTSYTF
TRBV9	.	TRBJ2-3	.	TGTGCCAGCAGCCGGGGGAACACAGATACGCAGTATTTT	CASSRGNTDTQYF
TRBV7-3	.	TRBJ2-7	.	TGTGCCAGCAGCCCTTTTGGCAGCGACTACGAGCAGTACTTC	CASSPFGSDYEQYF
TRBV6-6	TRBD1	TRBJ2-7	.	TGTGCCAGCAGTTACTCGACAGGGATCTACGAGCAGTACTTC	CASSYSTGIYEQYF
TRBV6-5	TRBD1	TRBJ1-2	.	TGTGCCAGCAGGGCAGGGGGCGCCCCTAACTATGGCTACACCTTC	CASRAGGAPNYGYTF
TRBV27	.	TRBJ1-4	.	TGTGCCAGCAGTTTATCGGCGGCAACTAATGAAAAACTGTTTTTT	CASSLSAATNEKLFF
TRBV19	TRBD1	TRBJ2-7	.	TGTGCCAGTAGTGTCCGGGACAGGGCGGGGGACGAGCAGTACTTC	CASSVRDRAGDEQYF
TRBV19	.	TRBJ2-5	.	TGTGCCTCTCGTCCGGGACAACAAGAGACCCAGTACTTC	CASRPGQQETQYF
TRBV14	TRBD2	TRBJ2-1	.	TGTGCCAGCAGCCACCGGATTCTAGCGGGAGAGGGCAATGAGCAGTTCTTC	CASSHRILAGEGNEQFF
TRBV5-1	.	TRBJ1-5	.	TGCGCCAGCATCTCCGGAGGTGGGATAGTTAGCAATCAGCCCCAGCATTTT	CASISGGGIVSNQPQHF
TRBV7-9	.	TRBJ2-5	.	TGTGCCAGCAGCTTAGTGCGAGGGTTTGAGACCCAGTACTTC	CASSLVRGFETQYF
TRBV7-2	.	TRBJ1-2	.	TGTGCCAGCAGCTTAAGGGGAGGCTATGGCTACACCTTC	CASSLRGGYGYTF
TRBV30	TRBD1	TRBJ1-1	.	TGTGCCTGTGACAGGGTGCGGGACACTGAAGCTTTCTTT	CACDRVRDTEAFF
TRBV10-3	.	TRBJ2-7	.	TGTGCCATCAGTGAGTATGGGAGCGACGAGCAGTACTTC	CAISEYGSDEQYF
TRBV27	.	TRBJ2-3	.	TGTGCCAGCAGTTGGGCTGGGGGCCTGGGAGATACGCAGTATTTT	CASSWAGGLGDTQYF
TRBV6-2/TRBV6-3	TRBD1	TRBJ1-2	.	TGTGCCAGCAGTTACAGACAGGGCGCAACCCTCTATGGCTACACCTTC	CASSYRQGATLYGYTF
TRBV5-1	.	TRBJ2-3	.	TGCGCCAGCAGACTCGACAGAGAGGATACGCAGTATTTT	CASRLDREDTQYF
TRBV5-4	TRBD1	TRBJ1-2	.	TGTGCCAGCAGCTTGAAGAGGGGGCGTATGCAGGGCTACACCTTC	CASSLKRGRMQGYTF
TRBV28	.	TRBJ2-4	.	TGTGCCAGCAGTTTGGGCCAGCGGCCAAACATTCAGTACTTC	CASSLGQRPNIQYF
TRBV24-1	.	TRBJ2-1	.	TGTGCCACCAGTGACCCCCGACTAGGACACATCTATGAGCAGTTCTTC	CATSDPRLGHIYEQFF
TRBV9	.	TRBJ1-6	many	TGTGCCAGCAGCGTAGACATCAAAGGGGGTGGATCACCCCTCCACTTT	CASSVDIKGGGSPLHF
TRBV21-1	.	TRBJ1-1	few	TGTGCCAGCAGCAAAGCGGCAGGTGAAGCTTTCTTT	CASSKAAGEAFF
TRBV5-4	.	TRBJ1-2	few	TGTGCCAGCAGGCGACACAGGCCCTATGGCTACACCTTC	CASRRHRPYGYTF
TRBV28	TRBD2	TRBJ2-5	.	TGTGCCAGCAGTGCCCCACTAGCGGGGCTGGGGTGGGAGACCCAGTACTTC	CASSAPLAGLGWETQYF
TRBV28	TRBD1	TRBJ2-2	once	TGTGCCAGCAGACGACAGGGGGCGAACACCGGGGAGCTGTTTTTT	CASRRQGANTGELFF
TRBV25-1	.	TRBJ1-2	.	TGTGCCACCTGGACAGCCAACTATGGCTACACCTTC	CATWTANYGYTF
TRBV7-2	.	TRBJ1-1	.	TGTGCCAGCAGCTTAGGTATGAACACTGAAGCTTTCTTT	CASSLGMNTEAFF
TRBV10-2	.	TRBJ1-1	.	TGCGCCAGCAGGGCAGGGCAAATGAACACTGAAGCTTTCTTT	CASRAGQMNTEAFF
TRBV19	.	TRBJ1-5	many	TGTGCCACTTCGTCCACAGGGTTTGCTCAGCCCCAGCATTTT	CATSSTGFAQPQHF
TRBV5-1	.	TRBJ2-6	.	TGCGCCAGCAGCTTGGGCCCGCTAACCGGGGCCAACGTCCTGACTTTC	CASSLGPLTGANVLTF
TRBV7-9	.	TRBJ2-7	.	TGTGCCAGCAGCCTGGGACTTCGGTACGAGCAGTACTTC	CASSLGLRYEQYF
TRBV28	TRBD2	TRBJ2-5	.	TGTGCCAGCGGCGGACTAGCGGGAGTCTTTAAAGAGACCCAGTACTTC	CASGGLAGVFKETQYF
TRBV27	TRBD2	TRBJ2-7	.	TGTGCCAGCAGTTTCAATTTGGCGGGAGGGCCCACCGAGCAGTACTTC	CASSFNLAGGPTEQYF
TRBV3-1/TRBV3-2	.	TRBJ2-5	.	TGTGCCAGCAGCGCTAGCGCAGCACAAGAGACCCAGTACTTC	CASSASAAQETQYF
TRBV3-1/TRBV3-2	TRBD2	TRBJ2-5	once	TGTGCCAGCAGCCAAGACCCTACGGGACTAGCGGGAGCAGAGGAGACCCAGTACTTC	CASSQDPTGLAGAEETQYF
TRBV5-1	.	TRBJ2-1	.	TGCGCCAGCAGAAACAGGCGCTCCTACAATGAGCAGTTCTTC	CASRNRRSYNEQFF
TRBV2	.	TRBJ2-7	few	TGTGCCAGCACCCCCAGGCTCTCCTACGAGCAGTACTTC	CASTPRLSYEQYF
TRBV2	.	TRBJ2-7	.	TGTGCCAGCAGGAGGGATAACGAGCAGTACTTC	CASRRDNEQYF
TRBV19	.	TRBJ2-1	.	TGTGCCAGTAGTATTTCTAGCGACAATGAGCAGTTCTTC	CASSISSDNEQFF
TRBV5-8	TRBD1	TRBJ1-1	.	TGTGCCAGCAGCTTGGCCTATTATAGGGGGCGGAAGATGAACACTGAAGCTTTCTTT	CASSLAYYRGRKMNTEAFF
TRBV19	TRBD1	TRBJ1-5	.	TGTGCCAGTAGTATCCAGGGGGGCAATCAGCCCCAGCATTTT	CASSIQGGNQPQHF
TRBV5-4	TRBD1	TRBJ2-7	.	TGTGCCAGCAGCAAGGGACAGGTCTACGAGCAGTACTTC	CASSKGQVYEQYF
TRBV30	.	TRBJ1-1	.	TGTGCCTGGGTTAGCGGTTTTCTGAACACTGAAGCTTTCTTT	CAWVSGFLNTEAFF
TRBV27	TRBD1	TRBJ1-4	.	TGTGCCAGCACTACGACAGGGTTGAATGAAAAACTGTTTTTT	CASTTTGLNEKLFF
TRBV7-9	TRBD2	TRBJ2-2	.	TGTGCCAGCAGCACCCGACTAGCGGGGGGGCCTGGAGTCACCGGGGAGCTGTTTTTT	CASSTRLAGGPGVTGELFF
TRBV6-5	.	TRBJ2-7	once	TGTGCCAGCAGTTACTTGATACAGGGAACCTACGAGCAGTACTTC	CASSYLIQGTYEQYF
TRBV30	TRBD2	TRBJ2-1	few	TGTGCCTGGAGTCAAATAGCGGGGCGCACCTACAATGAGCAGTTCTTC	CAWSQIAGRTYNEQFF
TRBV11-1	.	TRBJ2-7	.	TGTGCCAGCAGCTCACGACAGACCATCTCCTACGAGCAGTACTTC	CASSSRQTISYEQYF
TRBV7-2	.	TRBJ2-3	.	TGTGCCAGCAGGCGGGGCCCTAGCACAGATACGCAGTATTTT	CASRRGPSTDTQYF
TRBV5-1	TRBD1	TRBJ1-5	few	TGCGCCAGCAGTACAGGGGTCCCCAATCAGCCCCAGCATTTT	CASSTGVPNQPQHF
TRBV11-2	.	TRBJ1-1	.	TGTGCCAGCAGCTTTAGCCCCTCAGGGGACACTGAAGCTTTCTTT	CASSFSPSGDTEAFF
TRBV7-9	TRBD2	TRBJ2-1	few	TGTGCCAGCAGCCAGGGACTAGAGCAGTTCTTC	CASSQGLEQFF
TRBV19	.	TRBJ2-1	.	TGTGCCAGTAGTATGAGAAATGAGCAGTTCTTC	CASSMRNEQFF
TRBV7-2	TRBD1	TRBJ2-1	.	TGTGCCAGCAGCTTAGGACAGGGGGCATCAAATGAGCAGTTCTTC	CASSLGQGASNEQFF
TRBV11-2	.	TRBJ2-7	.	TGTGCCAGCAGCTTCGGGGGAGCCTACGAGCAGTACTTC	CASSFGGAYEQYF
TRBV5-1	TRBD2	TRBJ2-3	.	TGCGCCAGCAGCTTGGACGGGACTACCACAGATACGCAGTATTTT	CASSLDGTTTDTQYF
TRBV6-1	TRBD1	TRBJ2-1	.	TGTGCCAGCAGTGATCGGCAGGGGGTAAACAATGAGCAGTTCTTC	CASSDRQGVNNEQFF
TRBV2	TRBD1	TRBJ2-7	.	TGTGCCAGCGGCCTGGGACAGGCCGAGCAGTACTTC	CASGLGQAEQYF
TRBV2	.	TRBJ1-5	.	TGTGCCAGCATTCAGGATAGCAATCAGCCCCAGCATTTT	CASIQDSNQPQHF